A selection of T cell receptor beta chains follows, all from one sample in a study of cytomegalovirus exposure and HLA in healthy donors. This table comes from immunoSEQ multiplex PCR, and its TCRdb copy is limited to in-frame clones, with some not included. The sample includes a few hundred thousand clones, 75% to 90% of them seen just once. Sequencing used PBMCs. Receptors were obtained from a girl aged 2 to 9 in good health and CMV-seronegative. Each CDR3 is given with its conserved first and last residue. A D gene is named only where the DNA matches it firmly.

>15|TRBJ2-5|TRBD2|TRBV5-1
CASSTGLAGGETQYF
TGCGCCAGCAGCACCGGACTAGCGGGGGGAGAGACCCAGTACTTC
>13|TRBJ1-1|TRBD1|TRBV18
CASSPPGQVKAFF
TGTGCCAGCTCACCACCGGGACAGGTCAAAGCTTTCTTT
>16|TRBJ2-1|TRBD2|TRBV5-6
CASSLTIAGVYNEQFF
TGTGCCAGCAGCTTGACAATAGCGGGGGTCTACAATGAGCAGTTCTTC
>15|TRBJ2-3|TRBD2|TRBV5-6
CASSLPAGDTDTQYF
TGTGCCAGCAGCTTGCCTGCGGGGGACACAGATACGCAGTATTTT
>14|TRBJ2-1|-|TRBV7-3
CASSLLTTSPEQFF
TGTGCCAGCAGCTTACTCACTACTAGCCCTGAGCAGTTCTTC
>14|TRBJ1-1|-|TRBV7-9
CASSLAGGGTEAFF
TGTGCCAGCAGCTTAGCGGGGGGGGGCACTGAAGCTTTCTTT
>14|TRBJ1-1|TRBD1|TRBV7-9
CASSTGQGRGEAFF
TGTGCCAGCAGCACTGGACAGGGAAGGGGTGAAGCTTTCTTT
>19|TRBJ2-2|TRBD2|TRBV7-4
CASSPHRTSGRVNTGELFF
TGTGCCAGCAGCCCGCACAGGACTAGCGGGAGGGTTAACACCGGGGAGCTGTTTTTT
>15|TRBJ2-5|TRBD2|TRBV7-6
CASSLTSGGQETQYF
TGTGCCAGCAGCTTAACTAGCGGGGGGCAAGAGACCCAGTACTTC
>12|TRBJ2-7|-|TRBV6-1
CASQGGSYEQYF
TGTGCCAGCCAGGGGGGCTCCTACGAGCAGTACTTC
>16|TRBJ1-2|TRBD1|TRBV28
CASSPGDRGAVYGYTF
TGTGCCAGCAGTCCCGGGGACAGGGGGGCGGTCTATGGCTACACCTTC
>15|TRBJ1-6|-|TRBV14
CASSQEFSYNSPLHF
TGTGCCAGCAGCCAGGAGTTCTCCTATAATTCACCCCTCCACTTT
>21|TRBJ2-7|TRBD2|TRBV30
CAWTSSEGMGLAGGPPYEQYF
TGTGCCTGGACCTCATCGGAGGGGATGGGACTAGCGGGAGGGCCCCCCTACGAGCAGTACTTC
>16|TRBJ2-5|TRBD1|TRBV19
CASRSDRGGSQETQYF
TGTGCCAGTAGGAGCGACAGGGGAGGAAGCCAAGAGACCCAGTACTTC
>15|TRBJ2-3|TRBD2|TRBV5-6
CASSFKAGGQDTQYF
TGTGCCAGCAGCTTTAAGGCGGGGGGGCAAGATACGCAGTATTTT
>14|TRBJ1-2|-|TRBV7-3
CASSLSGRTDGYTF
TGTGCCAGCAGCTTATCCGGCAGGACAGATGGCTACACCTTC
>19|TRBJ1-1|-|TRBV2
CASIEPHRLNSEGNTEAFF
TGTGCCAGCATAGAACCGCATCGGTTGAACAGTGAAGGGAACACTGAAGCTTTCTTT
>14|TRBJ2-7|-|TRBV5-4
CASSLGGETYEQYF
TGTGCCAGCAGCTTGGGGGGCGAGACCTACGAGCAGTACTTC
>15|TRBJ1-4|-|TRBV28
CASSLAGGVDEKLFF
TGTGCCAGCAGTTTAGCGGGGGGAGTCGATGAAAAACTGTTTTTT
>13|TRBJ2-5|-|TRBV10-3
CAISGGATETQYF
TGTGCCATCAGTGGGGGAGCGACAGAGACCCAGTACTTC
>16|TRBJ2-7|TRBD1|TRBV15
CATSREAGTGAYEQYF
TGTGCCACCAGCAGAGAAGCCGGGACAGGAGCCTACGAGCAGTACTTC
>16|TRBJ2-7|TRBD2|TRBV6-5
CASSYLSGRADYEQYF
TGTGCCAGCAGTTACCTCAGCGGGAGGGCCGACTACGAGCAGTACTTC
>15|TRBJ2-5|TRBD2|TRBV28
CASRSRRGGLETQYF
TGTGCCAGCAGGTCTAGGCGGGGGGGCTTGGAGACCCAGTACTTC
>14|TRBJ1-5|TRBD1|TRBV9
CASSATGDYQPQHF
TGTGCCAGCAGCGCCACAGGGGACTATCAGCCCCAGCATTTT
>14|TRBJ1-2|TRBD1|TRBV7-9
CASSLSNRGSGYTF
TGTGCCAGCAGCTTAAGCAACAGGGGATCTGGCTACACCTTC
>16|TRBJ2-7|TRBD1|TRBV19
CASSAWRQGLSYEQYF
TGTGCCAGTAGTGCCTGGAGACAGGGCCTCTCCTACGAGCAGTACTTC
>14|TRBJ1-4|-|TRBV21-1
CASSKGKGEEKLFF
TGTGCCAGCAGCAAAGGAAAGGGGGAGGAAAAACTGTTTTTT
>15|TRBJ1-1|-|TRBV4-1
CASSQLALGNTEAFF
TGCGCCAGCAGCCAATTAGCTCTGGGGAACACTGAAGCTTTCTTT